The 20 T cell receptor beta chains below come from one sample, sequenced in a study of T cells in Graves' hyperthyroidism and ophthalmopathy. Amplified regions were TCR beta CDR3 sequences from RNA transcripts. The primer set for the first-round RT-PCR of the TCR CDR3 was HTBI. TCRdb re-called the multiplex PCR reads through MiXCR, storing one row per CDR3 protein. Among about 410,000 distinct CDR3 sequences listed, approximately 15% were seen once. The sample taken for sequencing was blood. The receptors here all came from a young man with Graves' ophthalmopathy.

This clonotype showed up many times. CDR3 coding DNA: TGTGCCAGCAGCCATTCACGAGCAGGGGACGTAATCCTCGAGCAGTACTTC. As protein: CASSHSRAGDVILEQYF. This chain uses TRBV4-2 with TRBJ2-7, with a tentative D call TRBD1 (6 bases). With 3 bases removed from V and 6 bases from J, the gap between germline ends came to 24 bases. The CDR3 consists of 17 residues. Germline values: CDR1 LGHNA, CDR2 YNFKEQ.

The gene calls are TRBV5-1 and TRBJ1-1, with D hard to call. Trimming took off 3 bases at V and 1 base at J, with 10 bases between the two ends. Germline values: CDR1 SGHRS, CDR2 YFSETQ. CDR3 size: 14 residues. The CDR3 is CASSWTTANTEAFF. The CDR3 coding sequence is TGCGCCAGCAGCTGGACGACGGCGAACACTGAAGCTTTCTTT.

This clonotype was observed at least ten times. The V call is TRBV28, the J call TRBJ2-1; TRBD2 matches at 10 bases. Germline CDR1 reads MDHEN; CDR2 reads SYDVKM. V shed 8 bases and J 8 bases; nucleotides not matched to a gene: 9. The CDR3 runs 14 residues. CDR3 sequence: CASGPGLASDEQFF. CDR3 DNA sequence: TGTGCCAGCGGCCCGGGACTAGCGTCAGATGAGCAGTTCTTC. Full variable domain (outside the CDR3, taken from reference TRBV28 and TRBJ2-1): DVKVTQSSRYLVKRTGEKVFLECVQDMDHENMFWYRQDPGLGLRLIYFSYDVKMKEKGDIPEGYSVSREKKERFSLILESASTNQTSMYLCASGPGLASDEQFFGPGTRLTVL.

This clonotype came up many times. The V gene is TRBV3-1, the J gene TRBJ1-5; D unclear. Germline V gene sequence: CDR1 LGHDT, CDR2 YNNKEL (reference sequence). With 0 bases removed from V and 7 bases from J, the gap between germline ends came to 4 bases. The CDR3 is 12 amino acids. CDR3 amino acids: CASSQDQQPQHF. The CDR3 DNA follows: TGTGCCAGCAGCCAAGATCAACAGCCCCAGCATTTT.

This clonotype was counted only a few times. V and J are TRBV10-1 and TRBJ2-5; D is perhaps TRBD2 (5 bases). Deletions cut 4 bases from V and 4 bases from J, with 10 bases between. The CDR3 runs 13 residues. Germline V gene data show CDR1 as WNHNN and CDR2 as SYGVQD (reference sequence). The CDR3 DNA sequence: TGCGCCAGCAGTGGGGGAGTGGGAGAGACCCAGTACTTC. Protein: CASSGGVGETQYF.

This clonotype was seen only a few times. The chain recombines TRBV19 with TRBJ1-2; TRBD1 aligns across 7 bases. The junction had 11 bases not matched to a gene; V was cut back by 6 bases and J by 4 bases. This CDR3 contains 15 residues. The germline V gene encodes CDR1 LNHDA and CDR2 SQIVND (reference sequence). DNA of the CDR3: TGTGCCAGTAGCCTCACAGGGGTATTGGGCTATGGCTACACCTTC. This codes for CASSLTGVLGYGYTF. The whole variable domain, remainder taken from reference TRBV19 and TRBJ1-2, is DGGITQSPKYLFRKEGQNVTLSCEQNLNHDAMYWYRQDPGQGLRLIYYSQIVNDFQKGDIAEGYSVSREKKESFPLTVTSAQKNPTAFYLCASSLTGVLGYGYTFGSGTRLTVV.

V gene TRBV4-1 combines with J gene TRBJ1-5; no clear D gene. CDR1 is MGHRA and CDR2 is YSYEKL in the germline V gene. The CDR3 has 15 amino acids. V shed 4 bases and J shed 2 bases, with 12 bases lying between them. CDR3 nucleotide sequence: TGCGCCAGCAGCCCCTTAGACGGGGGCAATCAGCCCCAGCATTTT. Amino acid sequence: CASSPLDGGNQPQHF.

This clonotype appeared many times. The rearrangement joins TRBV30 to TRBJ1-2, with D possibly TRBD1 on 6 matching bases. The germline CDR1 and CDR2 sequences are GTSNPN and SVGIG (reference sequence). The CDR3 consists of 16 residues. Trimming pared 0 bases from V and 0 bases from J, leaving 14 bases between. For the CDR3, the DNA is TGTGCCTGGAGTGTAAGGGGGGCAGCTACTAACTATGGCTACACCTTC. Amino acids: CAWSVRGAATNYGYTF.

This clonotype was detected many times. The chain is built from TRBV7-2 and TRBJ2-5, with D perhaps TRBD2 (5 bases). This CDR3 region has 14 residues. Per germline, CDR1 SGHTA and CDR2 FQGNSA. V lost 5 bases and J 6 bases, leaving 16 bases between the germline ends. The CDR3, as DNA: TGTGCCAGCAGCGCCATGCGAGGGCGTAAGACCCAGTACTTC. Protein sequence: CASSAMRGRKTQYF.

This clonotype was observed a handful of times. In DNA form, the CDR3 reads TGTGCCACCAGCAGAGTGGAGACAGGGGACTCACCCCTCCACTTT. It translates to CATSRVETGDSPLHF. The chain combines TRBV15 with TRBJ1-6, with 8 bases that match TRBD1. The junction had 6 bases not matched to a gene; V was cut back by 1 base and J by 10 bases. This CDR3 is 15 amino acids long. The germline gives CDR1 LNHNV, CDR2 YYDKDF (reference sequence).

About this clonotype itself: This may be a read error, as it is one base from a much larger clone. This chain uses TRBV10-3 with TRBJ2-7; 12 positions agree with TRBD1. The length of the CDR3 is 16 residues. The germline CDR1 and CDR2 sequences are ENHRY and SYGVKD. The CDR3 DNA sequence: TGTGCCATCAGTGAGTCAGGGACAGGGGGCTACGACGAGCAGTGCTTC. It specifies CAISESGTGGYDEQCF.

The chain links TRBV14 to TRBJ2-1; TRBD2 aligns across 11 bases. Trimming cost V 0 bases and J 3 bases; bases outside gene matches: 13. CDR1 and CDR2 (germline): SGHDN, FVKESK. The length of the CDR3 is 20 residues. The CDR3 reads CASSQDSHILAGGSYNEQFF. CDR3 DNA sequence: TGTGCCAGCAGCCAAGATTCCCACATCCTAGCGGGGGGAAGCTACAATGAGCAGTTCTTC.

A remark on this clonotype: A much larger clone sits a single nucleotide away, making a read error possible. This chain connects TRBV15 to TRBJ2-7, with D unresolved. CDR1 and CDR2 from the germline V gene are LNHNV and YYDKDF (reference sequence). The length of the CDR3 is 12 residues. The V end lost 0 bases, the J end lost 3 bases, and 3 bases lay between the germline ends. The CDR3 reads CATSRDGYEQYF. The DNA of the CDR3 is TGTGCCACCAGCAGAGATGGCTACGAGCAGTACTTC. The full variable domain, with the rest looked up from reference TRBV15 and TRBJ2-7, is DAMVIQNPRYQVTQFGKPVTLSCSQTLNHNVMYWYQQKSSQAPKLLFHYYDKDFNNEADTPDNFQSRRPNTSFCFLDIRSPGLGDTAMYLCATSRDGYEQYFGPGTRLTVT.

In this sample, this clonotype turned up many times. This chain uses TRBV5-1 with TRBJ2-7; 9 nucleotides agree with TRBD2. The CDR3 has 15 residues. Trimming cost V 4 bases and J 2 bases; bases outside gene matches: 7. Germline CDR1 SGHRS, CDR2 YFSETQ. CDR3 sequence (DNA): TGCGCCAGCAGCCCCCTAGCGGGAACAGCCTACGAGCAGTACTTC. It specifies CASSPLAGTAYEQYF.

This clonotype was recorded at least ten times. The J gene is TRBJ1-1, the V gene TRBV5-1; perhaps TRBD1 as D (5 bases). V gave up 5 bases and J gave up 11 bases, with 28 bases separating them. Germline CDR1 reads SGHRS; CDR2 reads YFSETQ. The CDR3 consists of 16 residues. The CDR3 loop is CASSPGTPGDDARAFF. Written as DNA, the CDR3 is TGCGCCAGCAGTCCCGGGACGCCCGGAGACGACGCAAGGGCTTTCTTT.

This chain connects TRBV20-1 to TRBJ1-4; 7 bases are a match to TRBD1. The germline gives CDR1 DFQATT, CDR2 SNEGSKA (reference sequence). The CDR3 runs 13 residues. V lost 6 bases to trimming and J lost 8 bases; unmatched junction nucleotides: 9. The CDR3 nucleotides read TGCAGTGCCCAGGAGGGGGCGGAGGAAAAACTGTTTTTT. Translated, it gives CSAQEGAEEKLFF.

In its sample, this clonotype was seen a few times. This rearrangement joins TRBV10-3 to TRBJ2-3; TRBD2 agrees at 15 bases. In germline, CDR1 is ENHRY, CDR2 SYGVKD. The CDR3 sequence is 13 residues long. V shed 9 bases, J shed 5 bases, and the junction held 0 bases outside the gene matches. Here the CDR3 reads CAMGLAGGDTQYF. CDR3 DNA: TGTGCCATGGGACTAGCGGGGGGAGATACGCAGTATTTT.

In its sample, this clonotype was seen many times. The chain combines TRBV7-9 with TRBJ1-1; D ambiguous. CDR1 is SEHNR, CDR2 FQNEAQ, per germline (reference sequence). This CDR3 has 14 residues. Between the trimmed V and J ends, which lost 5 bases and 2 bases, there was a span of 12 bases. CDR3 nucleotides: TGTGCCAGCAGCAACAGAGGAGGAAACACTGAAGCTTTCTTT. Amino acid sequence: CASSNRGGNTEAFF.

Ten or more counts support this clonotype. CDR3: CAISELWANTDTQYF. As DNA, the CDR3 is TGTGCCATCAGTGAGTTATGGGCTAACACAGATACGCAGTATTTT. The V gene is TRBV10-3, the J gene TRBJ2-3; D gene uncertain. The V gene's germline CDR1 is ENHRY and CDR2 SYGVKD. This CDR3 region has 15 residues. Trimming stripped 1 base from V and 2 bases from J, with 10 bases between.

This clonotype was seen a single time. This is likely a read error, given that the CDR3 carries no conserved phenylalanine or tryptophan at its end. CDR3 DNA: TGTGCCAGCAGCCTTGACAGAGGAGCGAACACTGAAGCTTTCCTT. Translation: CASSLDRGANTEAFL. The chain uses TRBV9 and TRBJ1-1; possibly TRBD1 for D (5 bases). The CDR3 sequence is 15 residues long. Germline-derived CDR1 and CDR2 are SGDLS and YYNGEE. Trimming pared 4 bases from V and 1 base from J, leaving 14 bases between.